This T cell receptor beta chain comes out of a study of T cell responses to AZD1222 COVID-19 vaccine. The study's findings and limits: No repertoire was sampled before or during the peak T cell response, only after it. Across spike, vaccine-associated CD4 TCRs were found, dominant at 160-218 and 743-854.

With respect to this clone: Its cognate antigen is unknown.

This CDR3 has 13 residues. Germline V CDR1 and CDR2: SQVTM, ANQGSEA. After removal of 3 bases from V and 8 bases from J, the junction contained 5 bases not matched to a gene. Combined were second doses at about 4 or about 12 weeks. Libraries were prepared by immunoSEQ multiplex PCR; TCRdb keeps only in-frame clonotypes and omits some of them. In the table there are more than 90,000 clones, approximately 84% of which are singletons. Sample: peripheral blood, taken 28 days after the second AZD1222 dose. This chain links TRBV29-1 with TRBJ2-5; 11 nucleotides line up with TRBD2. This TCR was recovered from an adult who received the AZD1222 COVID-19 vaccine. CDR3 sequence reads: CSVDKTSGSTQYF. The DNA for the CDR3 is TGCAGCGTTGACAAAACTAGCGGGAGCACCCAGTACTTC.